One sample yielded the 2 T cell receptor beta chains listed below, sequenced in a study of regulatory T cells in long-lasting Graves disease. Construction of the TCR beta libraries employed iRepertoire HTBI primers in conjunction with Arm-PCR of CDR3 regions. TCRdb reprocessed the multiplex PCR reads via MiXCR and lists one record per CDR3 protein. The repertoire holds 300,000 to 400,000 distinct CDR3 sequences, with 15% to 20% as singletons. Specified time point: newly diagnosed GD, antithyroid drugs for less than 3 months. Researchers made the TCR library from RNA that was extracted from PBMCs. This specimen was peripheral blood mononuclear cells (PBMCs), taken at new diagnosis, from a patient treated with antithyroid drugs. Receptors were obtained from a female donor with Graves disease.

The table lists this clonotype with a few counts. The chain is built from TRBV28 and TRBJ1-1; D is unresolved. The CDR3 covers 11 residues. Deletions cut 0 bases from V and 6 bases from J, with 2 bases between. CDR1 is MDHEN and CDR2 is SYDVKM in the germline V gene. Here the CDR3 reads CASSLWSEAFF. The DNA for the CDR3 is TGTGCCAGCAGTTTATGGTCTGAAGCTTTCTTT.

V gene TRBV6-2 or TRBV6-3 combines with J gene TRBJ1-2, with TRBD1 matching over 8 bases. The CDR3 is 13 amino acids. The germline V gene has CDR1 MNHEY and CDR2 SVGEGT. The V gene end was trimmed by 6 bases and the J gene end by 7 bases; junction bases not matched to a gene: 7. CDR3 sequence: CASRDRGPRGYTF. The CDR3 nucleotides are TGTGCCAGCAGAGACAGGGGACCGCGTGGCTACACCTTC.